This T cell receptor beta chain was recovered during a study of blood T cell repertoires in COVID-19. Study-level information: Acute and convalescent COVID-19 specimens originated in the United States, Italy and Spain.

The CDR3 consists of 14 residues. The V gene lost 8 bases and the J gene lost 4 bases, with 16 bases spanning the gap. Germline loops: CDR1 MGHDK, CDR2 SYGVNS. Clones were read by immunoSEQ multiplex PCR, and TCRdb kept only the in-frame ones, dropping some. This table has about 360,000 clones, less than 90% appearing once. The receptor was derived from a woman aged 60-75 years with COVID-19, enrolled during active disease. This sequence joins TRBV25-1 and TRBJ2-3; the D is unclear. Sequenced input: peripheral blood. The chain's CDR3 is CASRRGILADTQYF. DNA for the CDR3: TGTGCCAGCCGCCGCGGAATCTTGGCAGATACGCAGTATTTT.